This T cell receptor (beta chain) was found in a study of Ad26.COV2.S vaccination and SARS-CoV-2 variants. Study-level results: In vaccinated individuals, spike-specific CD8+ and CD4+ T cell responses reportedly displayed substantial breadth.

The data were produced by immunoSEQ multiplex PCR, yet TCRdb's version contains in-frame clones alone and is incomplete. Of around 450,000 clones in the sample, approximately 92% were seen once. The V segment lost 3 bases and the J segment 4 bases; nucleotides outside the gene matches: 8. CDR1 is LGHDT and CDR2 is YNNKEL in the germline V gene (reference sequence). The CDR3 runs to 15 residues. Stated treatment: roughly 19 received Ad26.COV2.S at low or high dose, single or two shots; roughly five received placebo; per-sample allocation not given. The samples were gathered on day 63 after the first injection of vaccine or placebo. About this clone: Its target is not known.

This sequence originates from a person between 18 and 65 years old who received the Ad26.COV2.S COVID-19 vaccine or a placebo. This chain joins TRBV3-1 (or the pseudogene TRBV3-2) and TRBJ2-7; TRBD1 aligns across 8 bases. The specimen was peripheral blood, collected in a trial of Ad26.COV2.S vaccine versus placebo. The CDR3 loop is CASSHAGTGPYEQYF. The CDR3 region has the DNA TGTGCCAGCAGCCATGCCGGGACAGGCCCGTACGAGCAGTACTTC.